The 20 T cell receptor beta chains presented below share a single source sample, sequenced in a study of shared clonotypes between healthy human individuals. The table came from immunoSEQ multiplex PCR; TCRdb's copy has only in-frame clones and leaves some out. The sample includes 1,500,000 or so clones, 97% to 99% seen only once; the top ten take around 0.33%. The sequencing sample was made of naive CD4+ T cells sorted from blood. The subset denotes: CD45RA+ positively selected. The source of these receptors is a man aged 25 to 45 in good health.

Regarding this clone: Other DNA sequences in the sample encode the same CDR3. V usage is TRBV5-1 and J usage is TRBJ1-2, with 7 bases fitting TRBD1. V lost 0 bases to trimming and J lost 4 bases; unmatched junction nucleotides: 3. This CDR3 contains 14 residues. Germline assignment: CDR1 SGHRS and CDR2 YFSETQ. The CDR3 here is CASSLDRGSYGYTF. CDR3 nucleotide sequence: TGCGCCAGCAGCTTGGACAGGGGATCCTATGGCTACACCTTC.

In its sample, this clone was seen once. J is TRBJ2-2 and V is TRBV5-1, with TRBD2 matching over 11 bases. CDR1 and CDR2 from the germline V gene are SGHRS and YFSETQ. With V trimmed by 4 bases and J by 0 bases, 5 bases remained unmatched. This CDR3 region has 17 residues. This CDR3 reads CASSPGLAATNTGELFF. The CDR3 nucleotides read TGCGCCAGCAGCCCGGGACTAGCGGCTACGAACACCGGGGAGCTGTTTTTT. The full variable domain, its missing parts supplied by reference TRBV5-1 and TRBJ2-2, is KAGVTQTPRYLIKTRGQQVTLSCSPISGHRSVSWYQQTPGQGLQFLFEYFSETQRNKGNFPGRFSGRQFSNSRSEMNVSTLELGDSALYLCASSPGLAATNTGELFFGEGSRLTVL.

This chain joins TRBV5-6 and TRBJ2-1; 7 bases match TRBD2. V lost 4 bases to trimming and J lost 2 bases; unmatched junction nucleotides: 9. The CDR3 totals 16 residues. Germline CDR1 and CDR2: SGHDT and YYEEEE. The CDR3 DNA sequence: TGTGCCAGCAGCCTGATGCGGGGAGGGACCTACAATGAGCAGTTCTTC. This translates into CASSLMRGGTYNEQFF.

The gene calls are TRBV27 and TRBJ2-1; D gene unclear. Trimming removed 8 bases from V and 7 bases from J, with 18 bases in between. From germline, CDR1 is MNHEY and CDR2 SMNVEV (reference sequence). CDR3 size: 14 residues. In nucleotides, the CDR3 is TGTGCCAGCTACCCTCCCTATAGCAAAAATGAGCAGTTCTTC. It encodes CASYPPYSKNEQFF.

The genes are TRBV18 and TRBJ2-1; TRBD1 aligns across 7 bases. The junction had 5 bases not matched to a gene; V was cut back by 4 bases and J by 8 bases. CDR1 and CDR2 from the germline V gene are KGHSH and LQKENI. The CDR3 is made up of 13 amino acids. The CDR3 DNA follows: TGTGCCAGCTCACGGACAGGACGGGATGAGCAGTTCTTC. This encodes CASSRTGRDEQFF.

In this sample, this clone turned up once. The chain carries TRBV5-1 and TRBJ2-1, with D possibly TRBD2 on 6 matching bases. Germline values: CDR1 SGHRS, CDR2 YFSETQ. V lost 0 bases to trimming and J lost 9 bases, with 22 bases between them. The CDR3 extends over 17 amino acids. The CDR3 here is CASSLEVGGLPWTEQFF. For the CDR3, the DNA is TGCGCCAGCAGCTTGGAGGTGGGGGGACTCCCCTGGACTGAGCAGTTCTTC.

This rearrangement joins TRBV14 to TRBJ2-7; D is undetermined. V lost 0 bases to trimming and J lost 6 bases, with 6 bases between them. CDR3 size: 12 residues. Germline CDR1 and CDR2: SGHDN and FVKESK. CDR3 coding DNA: TGTGCCAGCAGCCAAGATACGGTCGAGCAGTACTTC. Protein: CASSQDTVEQYF.

The chain combines TRBV18 with TRBJ1-1; TRBD1 is a possible D gene (5 bases). This CDR3 spans 14 amino acids. Trimming took 3 bases from V and 1 from J, leaving 9 bases between them. Germline CDR1 is KGHSH and CDR2 is LQKENI. For the CDR3, the DNA is TGTGCCAGCTCACCTGGAGGGGAGAACACTGAAGCTTTCTTT. Translated: CASSPGGENTEAFF.

The rearrangement joins TRBV28 to TRBJ1-1; D gene unclear. Trimming pared 6 bases from V and 3 bases from J, leaving 17 bases between. The CDR3 loop spans 15 amino acids. Germline V lookup: CDR1 MDHEN, CDR2 SYDVKM. The CDR3 here is CASRESKPGYTEAFF. DNA of the CDR3: TGTGCCAGCAGAGAATCGAAACCGGGGTACACTGAAGCTTTCTTT.

The V call is TRBV6-6, the J call TRBJ1-1; 8 bases match TRBD1. CDR1 is MNHNY, CDR2 SVGAGI, per germline (reference sequence). V shed 7 bases and J 12 bases; nucleotides not matched to a gene: 13. This CDR3 region has 13 residues. CDR3 loop: CASKTGQGRGTFF. In DNA form, the CDR3 reads TGTGCCAGCAAGACCGGACAGGGTCGCGGAACTTTCTTT.

This clone was seen just once. The chain joins TRBV28 to TRBJ2-2, with no clear D. The V end was cut by 2 bases, the J end by 1 base, with 8 bases between. CDR1 MDHEN and CDR2 SYDVKM come from the germline V gene. The CDR3 sequence is 15 residues long. CDR3: CASSLPGWNTGELFF. CDR3 DNA: TGTGCCAGCAGTTTACCGGGCTGGAACACCGGGGAGCTGTTTTTT. Together with reference TRBV28 and TRBJ2-2, the CDR3 gives the full variable domain: DVKVTQSSRYLVKRTGEKVFLECVQDMDHENMFWYRQDPGLGLRLIYFSYDVKMKEKGDIPEGYSVSREKKERFSLILESASTNQTSMYLCASSLPGWNTGELFFGEGSRLTVL.

The genes are TRBV10-2 and TRBJ1-3, with no clear D. This CDR3 has 11 residues. CDR1 and CDR2 (germline): WSHSY, SAAADI. The V gene lost 8 bases and the J gene lost 4 bases, with 6 bases spanning the gap. The CDR3 region is CASSVGNTIYF. CDR3 bases: TGCGCCAGCTCCGTAGGAAACACCATATATTTT.

This chain connects TRBV28 to TRBJ2-7; TRBD1 might be the D (6 bases). Trimming stripped 5 bases from V and 3 bases from J, with 14 bases between. The CDR3 sequence is 14 residues long. Germline-derived CDR1 and CDR2 are MDHEN and SYDVKM. The CDR3, as DNA: TGTGCCAGCAGTACACCCGGGACATTCTACGAGCAGTACTTC. Its translation is CASSTPGTFYEQYF. Using reference TRBV28 and TRBJ2-7 for the parts outside the CDR3, the full variable domain is DVKVTQSSRYLVKRTGEKVFLECVQDMDHENMFWYRQDPGLGLRLIYFSYDVKMKEKGDIPEGYSVSREKKERFSLILESASTNQTSMYLCASSTPGTFYEQYFGPGTRLTVT.

The CDR3 bases are TGTGCCAGCTCACCACTTCTAGCCACCACTAGCACAGATACGCAGTATTTT. This sequence encodes CASSPLLATTSTDTQYF. J is TRBJ2-3 and V is TRBV18, with a possible D match to TRBD2 (5 bases). The V and J ends lost 1 base and 0 bases respectively, with 14 bases between them. This CDR3 has 17 residues. Germline-derived CDR1 and CDR2 are KGHSH and LQKENI.

V and J are TRBV6-5 and TRBJ1-5; TRBD1 matches 8 bases. V gave up 4 bases and J gave up 3 bases; unmatched junction bases: 5. Germline-derived CDR1 and CDR2 are MNHEY and SVGAGI. This CDR3 has 15 amino acids. The CDR3 here is CASSFDRGSNQPQHF. The CDR3 nucleotides read TGTGCCAGCAGTTTTGACAGGGGTTCCAATCAGCCCCAGCATTTT.

Notes on this clone: In the same sample, other DNA sequences code for this CDR3. This sequence joins TRBV27 and TRBJ2-7; tentatively, D is TRBD2 (5 bases). Germline CDR1 MNHEY, CDR2 SMNVEV (reference sequence). This CDR3 contains 15 residues. V was cut by 3 bases and J by 2 bases, with 14 bases left in between. CDR3 coding DNA: TGTGCCAGCAGTTTGGTGAGCGGAAGGACCTACGAGCAGTACTTC. Its protein is CASSLVSGRTYEQYF.

The chain has TRBV18 and TRBJ1-1, with D perhaps matching TRBD1 (5 bases). V was clipped by 1 base and J by 4 bases, with 10 bases between them. The CDR3 loop spans 14 amino acids. Germline values: CDR1 KGHSH, CDR2 LQKENI. Here the CDR3 DNA reads TGTGCCAGCTCACCACTAGTTACAGGCACTGAAGCTTTCTTT. This codes for CASSPLVTGTEAFF.

V and J are TRBV7-9 and TRBJ2-2; 9 bases match TRBD1. Unmatched junction bases numbered 6, after V lost 5 bases and J lost 5 bases. Germline V gene sequence: CDR1 SEHNR, CDR2 FQNEAQ (reference sequence). The length of the CDR3 is 15 residues. The CDR3 region has the DNA TGTGCCAGCAGCGGTGGACAGGGGTTGACCGGGGAGCTGTTTTTT. It codes for CASSGGQGLTGELFF.

In the case of this clone: Other DNA sequences in this specimen translate into the identical CDR3. The genes are TRBV6-5 and TRBJ1-3; the D is unclear. Between the trimmed V and J ends, which lost 0 bases and 4 bases, there was a span of 4 bases. This CDR3 region has 13 residues. Germline CDR1 and CDR2: MNHEY and SVGAGI. CDR3 amino acids: CASSYSNGNTIYF. In DNA form, the CDR3 reads TGTGCCAGCAGTTACTCAAACGGAAACACCATATATTTT.

This rearrangement joins TRBV5-1 to TRBJ1-1, with D uncertain. Germline V lookup: CDR1 SGHRS, CDR2 YFSETQ. V lost 4 bases and J lost 0, with 7 bases in between. The CDR3 spans 13 residues. CDR3 residues: CASSPNMNTEAFF. For the CDR3, the DNA is TGCGCCAGCAGCCCGAACATGAACACTGAAGCTTTCTTT.